A selection of T cell receptor beta chains follows, all from one sample in a study of blood T cells in healthy people across ages. MiXCR, applied by TCRdb to the 5' RACE reads, yields one record per CDR3 protein. This table has 750,000 to 950,000 distinct CDR3 sequences, roughly 29% appearing once. This sample was shared with a second study, whose subject was T cells of mothers and their children.

Sequenced: blood. The origin of the receptors is a woman aged 35 to 49 in good health. The CDR3 runs from the conserved cysteine through the conserved F or W. D genes are given only for firm matches. Size is stated for part of the rows, as once, few or many counts, or as a class when the clone is expanded.

DNA: TGCGCCAGCAGCCAAGATGCGAGCAATGAGCAGTTCTTC
CDR3: CASSQDASNEQFF
J: TRBJ2-1
D: .
V: TRBV4-1
size: .

DNA: TGTGCCAGCAGTGTCCTCAGGTGTAGCCACCCCAGGAATGAGCAGTTCTTC
CDR3: CASSVLRCSHPRNEQFF
J: TRBJ2-1
D: .
V: TRBV6-4
size: .

DNA: TGTGCCAGCAGCTTAGACCAGCAAGCTACGCAGTATTTT
CDR3: CASSLDQQATQYF
J: TRBJ2-3
D: .
V: TRBV11-2
size: few

DNA: TGTGCTAGAGGAGGGGACTCCTACGAGCTGTACTTC
CDR3: CARGGDSYELYF
J: TRBJ2-7
D: .
V: TRBV12-5
size: .

DNA: TGTGCCGGCAGTTTAGCGGGGGGGTCGGAGACCCAGTACTTC
CDR3: CAGSLAGGSETQYF
J: TRBJ2-5
D: TRBD2
V: TRBV12-3/TRBV12-4
size: .

DNA: TGTGCCAGCAGTTTATGGACCGGGACAGGGGGCAATGAGCAGTTCTTC
CDR3: CASSLWTGTGGNEQFF
J: TRBJ2-1
D: TRBD1
V: TRBV28
size: .

DNA: TGTGCCAGCACCCATCCGGGACTGGGGACAGATACGCAGTATTTT
CDR3: CASTHPGLGTDTQYF
J: TRBJ2-3
D: .
V: TRBV7-9
size: once

DNA: TGTGCCAGCAGGACAGGGGGCTTCGACTATGGCTACACCTTC
CDR3: CASRTGGFDYGYTF
J: TRBJ1-2
D: TRBD1
V: TRBV28
size: .

DNA: TGTGCCAGCAGCTGGCGAGGACAGGCCTCATATGGCTACACCTTC
CDR3: CASSWRGQASYGYTF
J: TRBJ1-2
D: TRBD1
V: TRBV7-9
size: few

DNA: TGTGCCAGCAGGGGAGCTAGCGGACAAGAGACCCAGTACTTC
CDR3: CASRGASGQETQYF
J: TRBJ2-5
D: TRBD2
V: TRBV27
size: many

DNA: TGTGTCTGGAGTACCAAGGACAGGGTTTGGCAGCCCCAGCATTTT
CDR3: CVWSTKDRVWQPQHF
J: TRBJ1-5
D: TRBD1
V: TRBV30
size: .

DNA: TGCCCCAGCAGCGGATCAGGGGGCTACAATGAGCAGTTCTTC
CDR3: CPSSGSGGYNEQFF
J: TRBJ2-1
D: TRBD1
V: TRBV5-1
size: .